Below, 14 T cell receptor beta chains from the same sample are listed, as sequenced in a study of CD4 T cells in relation to SARS-CoV-2 and coronaviruses. Their antigens are not known. Before the COVID-19 pandemic, during about 2011-2019, CD4+ T cells were taken from unexposed donors. The cells were cultured for over eight days before CD4+ T cells were isolated. Profiled with immunoSEQ multiplex PCR; TCRdb holds only in-frame clones, not every one. The data contain 25,000 to 30,000 clones, 75% to 80% of them singletons. Sample: CD4+ T cells from PBMCs, cultured in vitro. The source is a human donor in good health.

This clone was recorded once. The chain couples TRBV6-2 or TRBV6-3 to TRBJ2-5; D remains ambiguous. Germline CDR1 is MNHEY and CDR2 is SVGEGT. CDR3 length: 13 amino acids. Trimming took 4 bases from V and 2 from J, leaving 8 bases between them. The CDR3 is CASSLGSQETQYF. CDR3 DNA: TGTGCCAGCAGTTTAGGCAGTCAAGAGACCCAGTACTTC.

This chain uses TRBV12-3 or TRBV12-4 with TRBJ2-1; TRBD1 aligns across 11 bases. V shed 8 bases and J 13 bases; nucleotides not matched to a gene: 10. The CDR3 runs 13 residues. The CDR3 region has the DNA TGTGCCAGCCGAGGTGTGGGACAGGGGGAACAGTTCTTC. Translating gives CASRGVGQGEQFF.

The chain uses TRBV11-3 and TRBJ2-1, with 13 bases aligning to TRBD2. Germline CDR1 SGHNT, CDR2 YENEEA. J lost 13 bases, V lost 4 bases, and 7 bases had no gene match. This CDR3 comprises 14 residues. The CDR3 bases are TGTGCCAGCAGCTCTGGGACTAGCGGGGAGGGCCAGTTCTTC. It yields the protein CASSSGTSGEGQFF.

This chain joins TRBV2 and TRBJ2-5, with 7 bases matching TRBD2. Germline loops: CDR1 SNHLY, CDR2 FYNNEI. The CDR3 loop spans 18 amino acids. With 10 bases clipped from V and 4 bases from J, the junction kept 24 bases outside the gene matches. CDR3 in DNA: TGTGCCATCAGACGGACTAGGAACTCGAACGGGGTCCGAGAGACCCAGTACTTC. This gives the protein CAIRRTRNSNGVRETQYF.

The V call is TRBV6-1, the J call TRBJ1-5; 7 positions match TRBD1. The J segment lost 0 bases and the V segment lost 2 bases, leaving 7 bases of the junction unmatched. Germline V gives CDR1 MNHNS, CDR2 SASEGT. The CDR3 consists of 17 residues. The CDR3 reads CASSESGQTHSNQPQHF. The CDR3 nucleotides are TGTGCCAGCAGTGAATCGGGACAGACCCATAGCAATCAGCCCCAGCATTTT.

This clone was recorded a few times. V is TRBV7-9 and J is TRBJ2-1; 14 positions match TRBD2. CDR1 is SEHNR, CDR2 FQNEAQ, per germline (reference sequence). CDR3 length: 19 amino acids. J was trimmed by 0 bases and V by 5 bases; bases with no gene match: 9. Written as DNA, the CDR3 is TGTGCCAGCAGCCCAGGGACTAGCGGGAGACGGGGCTCCTACAATGAGCAGTTCTTC. The encoded protein is CASSPGTSGRRGSYNEQFF.

The rearrangement uses TRBV10-1 and TRBJ2-1, with 7 bases that match TRBD1. CDR1 is WNHNN and CDR2 is SYGVQD in the germline V gene (reference sequence). This CDR3 contains 12 residues. Trimming at V came to 0 bases and at J to 14 bases, leaving 4 bases not matched to a gene. CDR3 protein: CASSESRGLKFF. The CDR3 region has the DNA TGCGCCAGCAGTGAGTCGAGGGGGCTAAAGTTCTTC.

This clone occurred once. V gene TRBV19 combines with J gene TRBJ2-7; 7 positions match TRBD2. The CDR3 loop spans 13 amino acids. Germline CDR1 is LNHDA and CDR2 is SQIVND (reference sequence). J was trimmed by 4 bases and V by 6 bases; bases with no gene match: 6. In nucleotides, the CDR3 is TGTGCCAGTAGCCTCTCGGGAGGATACGAGCAGTACTTC. The encoded protein is CASSLSGGYEQYF. The complete variable domain, with remaining parts taken from reference TRBV19 and TRBJ2-7, reads DGGITQSPKYLFRKEGQNVTLSCEQNLNHDAMYWYRQDPGQGLRLIYYSQIVNDFQKGDIAEGYSVSREKKESFPLTVTSAQKNPTAFYLCASSLSGGYEQYFGPGTRLTVT.

The genes are TRBV18 and TRBJ2-1; D may be TRBD1 (6 bases). Per the germline V gene, CDR1 is KGHSH and CDR2 is LQKENI. The CDR3 sequence is 13 residues long. With 6 bases removed from V and 5 bases from J, the gap between germline ends came to 11 bases. The CDR3 DNA sequence: TGTGCCAGCTCGCGGACAGTTAACAATGAGCAGTTCTTC. Translation: CASSRTVNNEQFF.

The chain is built from TRBV7-3 and TRBJ2-2, with D hard to call. With 2 bases removed from V and 4 bases from J, the gap between germline ends came to 17 bases. Looked up from germline, CDR1 is SGHTA and CDR2 is FQGTGA. The CDR3 sequence is 17 residues long. CDR3 bases: TGTGCCAGCAGCTTAGGATTAGACCTGCGAGGCACCGGGGAGCTGTTTTTT. Protein: CASSLGLDLRGTGELFF.

The chain recombines TRBV29-1 with TRBJ2-3; D uncertain. Between the trimmed V and J ends, which lost 2 bases and 0 bases, there was a span of 3 bases. CDR3 length equals 12 residues. CDR1 and CDR2 from the germline V gene are SQVTM and ANQGSEA. As DNA, the CDR3 is TGCAGCGTTGAATGGAGCACAGATACGCAGTATTTT. This sequence encodes CSVEWSTDTQYF.

V is TRBV29-1 and J is TRBJ1-1; possibly TRBD1 for D (6 bases). Trimming cost V 4 bases and J 1 base, with 19 bases left between them. The CDR3 contains 16 residues. Germline assignment: CDR1 SQVTM and CDR2 ANQGSEA. CDR3 bases: TGCAGCGTTGGGGCCCAAAAGGGGGGAGAGAACACTGAAGCTTTCTTT. It encodes CSVGAQKGGENTEAFF.

The CDR3 DNA follows: TGTGCCAGCTCACCGCGGGCCTTGGGAAACATTCAGTACTTC. This sequence encodes CASSPRALGNIQYF. The V call is TRBV18, the J call TRBJ2-4; tentative D call: TRBD2 (5 bases). V was clipped by 3 bases and J by 6 bases, with 12 bases between them. The CDR3 has 14 residues. Germline assignment: CDR1 KGHSH and CDR2 LQKENI. The full variable domain, its missing parts supplied by reference TRBV18 and TRBJ2-4, is NAGVMQNPRHLVRRRGQEARLRCSPMKGHSHVYWYRQLPEEGLKFMVYLQKENIIDESGMPKERFSAEFPKEGPSILRIQQVVRGDSAAYFCASSPRALGNIQYFGAGTRLSVL.

This CDR3 reads CASSIQGSNPGANVLTF. The CDR3 nucleotides are TGTGCCAGTAGTATACAGGGCTCTAACCCGGGGGCCAACGTCCTGACTTTC. This chain uses TRBV19 with TRBJ2-6, with D possibly being TRBD1 (5 bases). The germline V gene has CDR1 LNHDA and CDR2 SQIVND (reference sequence). There are 17 residues in the CDR3. V gave up 2 bases and J gave up 4 bases, with 15 bases separating them.